Each of the 28 T cell receptor beta chains below was sequenced from the same sample in a study of shared clonotypes between healthy human individuals. The naive CD8 population came from CD45RO-negative cells selected for CCR7, without terminally differentiated effector memory CD45RA+ cells. Here immunoSEQ multiplex PCR was the method, and the copy in TCRdb shows in-frame clones only, minus some. The sample yields over 2,000,000 clones, 80% to 95% seen once. The sequenced material came from naive CD8+ T cells from PBMCs. The source is a man between 18 and 29 years old in good health. Some clones in this sample may be carry-over from other donors' samples.

The chain uses TRBV7-6 and TRBJ2-3; maybe TRBD2 (6 bases). CDR3 length: 17 amino acids. The germline gives CDR1 SGHVS, CDR2 FNYEAQ. Deletions cut 4 bases from V and 4 bases from J, with 21 bases between. CDR3 DNA sequence: TGTGCCAGCAGCTCCCGAACCAAGGACCCGGGAGCAGATACGCAGTATTTT. It codes for CASSSRTKDPGADTQYF.

V is TRBV6-5 and J is TRBJ2-2; a weak D match, TRBD1 (5 bases). The CDR3 loop spans 13 amino acids. Per germline, CDR1 MNHEY and CDR2 SVGAGI. V was shortened by 6 bases and J by 3 bases, with 8 bases between the two germline ends. As DNA, the CDR3 is TGTGCCAGCAGCCAGACAGACACCGGGGAGCTGTTTTTT. This gives the protein CASSQTDTGELFF.

The rearrangement links TRBV4-1 to TRBJ2-1; D gene ambiguous. CDR3 size: 14 residues. With 4 bases removed from V and 4 bases from J, the gap between germline ends came to 11 bases. The germline gives CDR1 MGHRA, CDR2 YSYEKL. For the CDR3, the DNA is TGCGCCAGCAGCCCATATCAAGCGTACAATGAGCAGTTCTTC. Translation: CASSPYQAYNEQFF.

The rearrangement links TRBV9 to TRBJ2-1; TRBD1 matches at 12 bases. With 0 bases clipped from V and 1 base from J, the junction kept 5 bases outside the gene matches. Germline CDR1 is SGDLS and CDR2 is YYNGEE. This CDR3 spans 18 amino acids. Here the CDR3 DNA reads TGTGCCAGCAGCGTAGGGGACAGGGGGCGAGTGTCCTACAATGAGCAGTTCTTC. This translates into CASSVGDRGRVSYNEQFF.

The gene calls are TRBV11-2 and TRBJ2-7; 11 bases map to TRBD2. Germline V lookup: CDR1 SGHAT, CDR2 FQNNGV. V lost 5 bases, J lost 2 bases, and 5 bases stayed unmatched. The CDR3 covers 15 residues. The CDR3 DNA reads TGTGCCAGCAGCCAACTAGCGGGAGAGCCCTACGAGCAGTACTTC. This codes for CASSQLAGEPYEQYF.

The V gene is TRBV7-2, the J gene TRBJ2-7, with 12 bases lining up with TRBD2. With 5 bases clipped from V and 2 bases from J, the junction kept 7 bases outside the gene matches. This CDR3 spans 16 amino acids. Germline assignment: CDR1 SGHTA and CDR2 FQGNSA. CDR3 protein: CASSQQGLAGTYEQYF. The CDR3, as DNA: TGTGCCAGCAGCCAACAAGGACTAGCGGGGACCTACGAGCAGTACTTC.

Of note for this clone: This same CDR3 is encoded by further DNA sequences in the sample. The chain has TRBV18 and TRBJ2-7; no clear D. This CDR3 spans 13 amino acids. V lost 3 bases and J lost 1, with 7 bases in between. CDR1 and CDR2 (germline): KGHSH, LQKENI. This CDR3 is CASSPLPSYEQYF. The DNA for the CDR3 is TGTGCCAGCTCACCCCTACCATCCTACGAGCAGTACTTC. The complete variable domain, with remaining parts taken from reference TRBV18 and TRBJ2-7, reads NAGVMQNPRHLVRRRGQEARLRCSPMKGHSHVYWYRQLPEEGLKFMVYLQKENIIDESGMPKERFSAEFPKEGPSILRIQQVVRGDSAAYFCASSPLPSYEQYFGPGTRLTVT.

This chain links TRBV29-1 with TRBJ2-7, with 8 nucleotides matching TRBD1. CDR3 length: 13 amino acids. V was clipped by 4 bases and J by 3 bases; unmatched bases: 5. Germline CDR1 SQVTM, CDR2 ANQGSEA. The CDR3 nucleotides read TGCAGCGTTGTCAGGACAGGGTTCTACGAGCAGTACTTC. Protein: CSVVRTGFYEQYF.

This chain connects TRBV5-1 to TRBJ2-7, with TRBD2 identical over 7 bases. With V trimmed by 5 bases and J by 6 bases, 14 bases remained unmatched. This CDR3 is 15 amino acids long. The germline V gene has CDR1 SGHRS and CDR2 YFSETQ. The CDR3 DNA is TGCGCCAGCAGACGCCGCGGGGGACCCCTAGTCGAGCAGTACTTC. Its protein is CASRRRGGPLVEQYF.

V usage is TRBV30 and J usage is TRBJ2-2, with D possibly matching TRBD1 (5 bases). Trimming took 0 bases from V and 7 from J, leaving 18 bases between them. Germline lookup yields CDR1 GTSNPN and CDR2 SVGIG (reference sequence). This CDR3 region has 16 residues. The CDR3 DNA follows: TGTGCCTGGAGTGTACGGCAGGGATCGTGGAACGGGGAGCTGTTTTTT. It codes for CAWSVRQGSWNGELFF.

In DNA form, the CDR3 reads TGTGCCAGCAGCGCTGGGTATGGGACAGGGGCCAATGGCTACACCTTC. It translates to CASSAGYGTGANGYTF. This sequence joins TRBV7-2 and TRBJ1-2, with TRBD1 matching 10 bases. Germline CDR1 SGHTA, CDR2 FQGNSA. V shed 5 bases and J 6 bases; nucleotides not matched to a gene: 12. The CDR3 length is 16 residues.

V and J are TRBV29-1 and TRBJ2-7; weak D call: TRBD1 (5 bases). CDR1 is SQVTM, CDR2 ANQGSEA, per germline. Between the trimmed V and J ends, which lost 6 bases and 2 bases, there was a span of 23 bases. CDR3 length: 16 residues. In nucleotides, the CDR3 is TGCAGCGTGTTGGGCGGAGATAAAGAGACAGCCTACGAGCAGTACTTC. This codes for CSVLGGDKETAYEQYF.

The J gene is TRBJ2-5, the V gene TRBV27, with 8 positions matching TRBD2. V lost 4 bases, J lost 5 bases, and 9 bases stayed unmatched. Germline V gives CDR1 MNHEY, CDR2 SMNVEV (reference sequence). This CDR3 region has 15 residues. CDR3 coding DNA: TGTGCCAGCAGTTCCGGGAGGGCCAGTTGGGAGACCCAGTACTTC. Its translation: CASSSGRASWETQYF.

The chain recombines TRBV15 with TRBJ2-5, with 7 bases lining up with TRBD1. The V gene end was trimmed by 5 bases and the J gene end by 4 bases; junction bases not matched to a gene: 4. Germline CDR1 reads LNHNV; CDR2 reads YYDKDF (reference sequence). The CDR3 has 13 residues. Written as DNA, the CDR3 is TGTGCCACCAGCGACAACAGGGGAGAGACCCAGTACTTC. Its translation is CATSDNRGETQYF.

The J gene is TRBJ2-1, the V gene TRBV29-1; no clear D gene. Trimming pared 7 bases from V and 5 bases from J, leaving 15 bases between. CDR1 is SQVTM, CDR2 ANQGSEA, per germline. This CDR3 is built from 13 residues. The CDR3 here is CSAQDGSDNEQFF. CDR3 coding DNA: TGCAGCGCCCAAGACGGAAGTGACAATGAGCAGTTCTTC.

The chain is built from TRBV19 and TRBJ2-1, with TRBD2 matching over 8 bases. CDR1 and CDR2 from the germline V gene are LNHDA and SQIVND (reference sequence). Trimming removed 4 bases from V and 9 bases from J; junction bases left unmatched: 8. This CDR3 spans 14 amino acids. In DNA, the CDR3 is TGTGCCAGTAGTACTGCGGGAGGTTTTGGTGAGCAGTTCTTC. Its translation is CASSTAGGFGEQFF.

The V and J genes are TRBV9 and TRBJ1-2, with D unclear. Germline V CDR1 and CDR2: SGDLS, YYNGEE. The CDR3 contains 11 residues. V was cut by 4 bases and J by 8 bases, with 9 bases left in between. In DNA form, the CDR3 reads TGTGCCAGCAGCAGCCAGAGGGGCTACACCTTC. This sequence encodes CASSSQRGYTF.

The V gene is TRBV4-1, the J gene TRBJ2-1; D ambiguous. Trimming stripped 0 bases from V and 9 bases from J, with 21 bases between. The CDR3 is made up of 17 amino acids. The germline V gene encodes CDR1 MGHRA and CDR2 YSYEKL. CDR3: CASSQDRGDLIWGEQFF. For the CDR3, the DNA is TGCGCCAGCAGCCAAGATCGTGGGGATTTGATCTGGGGTGAGCAGTTCTTC.

The chain carries TRBV7-9 and TRBJ2-7; D is uncertain. Germline CDR1 and CDR2: SEHNR and FQNEAQ (reference sequence). V lost 2 bases and J 6 bases, leaving 5 bases between the germline ends. The CDR3 is 11 residues long. The CDR3 loop is CASSLNSEQYF. The CDR3 DNA reads TGTGCCAGCAGCTTAAACAGCGAGCAGTACTTC.

The CDR3 reads CASSQDSGSWPQHF. CDR3 DNA sequence: TGCGCCAGCAGCCAAGACTCAGGGAGTTGGCCCCAGCATTTT. The chain joins TRBV4-3 to TRBJ1-5; D possibly corresponds to TRBD1 (5 bases). Between the trimmed V and J ends, which lost 0 bases and 9 bases, there was a span of 12 bases. Germline V gene sequence: CDR1 LGHNA, CDR2 YSLEER. This CDR3 contains 14 residues.

Note on this clone: Other DNA variants within this sample encode the same CDR3. The chain uses TRBV4-1 and TRBJ2-7; tentative D call: TRBD2 (6 bases). This CDR3 spans 13 amino acids. Germline V gives CDR1 MGHRA, CDR2 YSYEKL. Deletions cut 2 bases from V and 3 bases from J, with 8 bases between. The CDR3 region is CASSQRGGYEQYF. DNA of the CDR3: TGCGCCAGCAGCCAAAGGGGAGGCTACGAGCAGTACTTC.

The chain recombines TRBV27 with TRBJ1-5, with a possible D match to TRBD1 (6 bases). Trimming took off 4 bases at V and 0 bases at J, with 10 bases between the two ends. The germline CDR1 and CDR2 sequences are MNHEY and SMNVEV (reference sequence). The CDR3 loop spans 15 amino acids. The chain's CDR3 is CASSSRQASNQPQHF. In nucleotides, the CDR3 is TGTGCCAGCAGTTCGCGACAGGCTAGCAATCAGCCCCAGCATTTT.

This clone was found once. V gene TRBV19 combines with J gene TRBJ2-7; 8 bases agree with TRBD1. Germline CDR1 LNHDA, CDR2 SQIVND (reference sequence). J gave up 0 bases and V 3 bases, and 4 bases lay outside the gene matches. The CDR3 is 15 residues long. CDR3 DNA sequence: TGTGCCAGTAGTATGCGGACAGGGAGCTCCTACGAGCAGTACTTC. It encodes CASSMRTGSSYEQYF.

This chain joins TRBV10-3 and TRBJ1-5; D ambiguous. Germline assignment: CDR1 ENHRY and CDR2 SYGVKD. CDR3 length: 16 residues. Trimming pared 0 bases from V and 3 bases from J, leaving 12 bases between. The CDR3 sequence: CAISESGLGYNQPQHF. The CDR3 DNA follows: TGTGCCATCAGTGAGTCAGGTCTTGGGTACAATCAGCCCCAGCATTTT.

This chain joins TRBV27 and TRBJ1-2; 8 positions match TRBD1. The germline V gene has CDR1 MNHEY and CDR2 SMNVEV (reference sequence). V shed 6 bases, J shed 4 bases, and the junction held 4 bases outside the gene matches. CDR3 size: 13 residues. The CDR3 coding sequence is TGTGCCAGCAGACCTGGACAGGGCTATGGCTACACCTTC. This translates into CASRPGQGYGYTF.

Only one count was recorded for this clone. This chain connects TRBV10-3 to TRBJ2-5; TRBD1 might be the D (5 bases). CDR3 size: 14 residues. V lost 4 bases and J 2 bases, leaving 11 bases between the germline ends. Germline CDR1 and CDR2: ENHRY and SYGVKD. CDR3 sequence: CAISGAGQQETQYF. In DNA, the CDR3 is TGTGCCATCAGTGGGGCAGGGCAACAAGAGACCCAGTACTTC.

As regards this clone: Other nucleotide sequences from this sample produce the same CDR3. The rearrangement joins TRBV27 to TRBJ2-3, with D unresolved. The CDR3 covers 12 residues. The V gene lost 6 bases and the J gene lost 4 bases, with 8 bases spanning the gap. Germline V gene sequence: CDR1 MNHEY, CDR2 SMNVEV (reference sequence). The CDR3 bases are TGTGCCAGCAGCCCGAGGTCAGATACGCAGTATTTT. Protein: CASSPRSDTQYF.

The chain is built from TRBV27 and TRBJ1-2; a possible D gene is TRBD1 (6 bases). Germline loops: CDR1 MNHEY, CDR2 SMNVEV (reference sequence). Trimming pared 0 bases from V and 6 bases from J, leaving 14 bases between. The length of the CDR3 is 15 residues. CDR3 sequence (DNA): TGTGCCAGCAGTTTATCTGTTGGGGGGCTGGATGGCTACACCTTC. Its translation: CASSLSVGGLDGYTF.